Listed below are T cell receptor beta chains from one sample, sequenced in a study of response to subunit inactivated influenza vaccine. TCRdb itself ran the RT-PCR reads through MiXCR, one entry per CDR3 protein. Of a few hundred thousand distinct CDR3 sequences listed, around 7.9% are singletons. Specimen: PBMCs from blood, collected roughly 24 months after vaccination. Every receptor here comes from a man aged 45-69 years who received an inactivated influenza vaccine. The CDR3 runs from the conserved cysteine through the conserved F or W. A D gene is named only where the DNA matches it firmly. A clone size is listed for some rows: how often the clone was seen (once, few, many), or a class if it is expanded.

CDR3 DNA | CDR3 protein | V gene | D gene | J gene | clone size
TGCAGTGCTAGGTCTGCGGCAGGGGACGCTAATAACTATGGCTACACCTTC | CSARSAAGDANNYGYTF | TRBV20-1 | . | TRBJ1-2 | few
TGTGCCAGCAGTCCGGGACTGGTAAGCGCTGAAGCTTTCTTT | CASSPGLVSAEAFF | TRBV6-2/TRBV6-3 | . | TRBJ1-1 | few
TGTGCCACCAGTGGGGCAGGGTTCGGTCAGCCCCAGCATTTT | CATSGAGFGQPQHF | TRBV24-1 | . | TRBJ1-5 | few
TGCAGTGCTACCTTTCCCGGGACAGGGCACACTGAAGCTTTCTTT | CSATFPGTGHTEAFF | TRBV20-1 | TRBD1 | TRBJ1-1 | few
TGTGCCAGCAGTTTAAGGGGGCGAGGAAACGAAAAACTGTTTTTT | CASSLRGRGNEKLFF | TRBV12-3/TRBV12-4 | TRBD1 | TRBJ1-4 | few
TGTGCCAGCAGTGAATATTCAGAGAGCTCCTACGAGCAGTACTTC | CASSEYSESSYEQYF | TRBV6-1 | . | TRBJ2-7 | few
TGCAGTGCTAGAGATCAAAGCGGGAGATTTAATGAGCAGTTCTTC | CSARDQSGRFNEQFF | TRBV20-1 | TRBD2 | TRBJ2-1 | .
TGCGCCAGCAGCTTGGGCTCAGGGACCACTGAAGCTTTCTTT | CASSLGSGTTEAFF | TRBV5-1 | . | TRBJ1-1 | few
TGTGCCAGCACCCTAAAAGCCGGGACTCATAATTCACCCCTCCACTTT | CASTLKAGTHNSPLHF | TRBV12-3/TRBV12-4 | . | TRBJ1-6 | .
TGTGCCAGCAGTGCCTACCTGGGACAGGGCGCATATAGCAATCAGCCCCAGCATTTT | CASSAYLGQGAYSNQPQHF | TRBV28 | TRBD1 | TRBJ1-5 | many
TGTGCCAGCGGACAGGGAAGGGATCAGCCCCAGCATTTT | CASGQGRDQPQHF | TRBV7-3 | TRBD1 | TRBJ1-5 | .
TGTGCCAGCAGACGGAGGGACAGCAACACCGGGGAGCTGTTTTTT | CASRRRDSNTGELFF | TRBV6-2/TRBV6-3 | . | TRBJ2-2 | few
TGTGCCAGCAGTTTTGAACAGGAGCGCTACGAGCAGTACTTC | CASSFEQERYEQYF | TRBV12-3/TRBV12-4 | . | TRBJ2-7 | .
TGTGCCAGCAGGGGAGACTACAATGAGCAGTTCTTC | CASRGDYNEQFF | TRBV2 | . | TRBJ2-1 | few
TGTGCCAGCAGCTTCATCCCGACAGGGAGCTCCTACAATGAGCAGTTCTTC | CASSFIPTGSSYNEQFF | TRBV7-2 | TRBD1 | TRBJ2-1 | few
TGTGCCAGCAGCCCCCTGACGGATGGACTCGCCGGGGAGCTGTTTTTT | CASSPLTDGLAGELFF | TRBV11-2 | . | TRBJ2-2 | many
TGTGCCATCAGGGAGGGACTAGCGGGAACCAATACGCAGTATTTT | CAIREGLAGTNTQYF | TRBV10-3 | TRBD2 | TRBJ2-3 | .
TGCGCCAGCAGCCAAGATGTGGGGGGAAGGGGACCCTGGGGCAATCAGCCCCAGCATTTT | CASSQDVGGRGPWGNQPQHF | TRBV4-1 | . | TRBJ1-5 | .
TGCGCCAGCAGCAAGGGGGGCCCAAACACTGAAGCTTTCTTT | CASSKGGPNTEAFF | TRBV5-1 | . | TRBJ1-1 | .
TGTGCCAGCAGCCAAGGGGGAGTTGGAAACACCATATATTTT | CASSQGGVGNTIYF | TRBV4-2 | . | TRBJ1-3 | few
TGCGCCAGCAGCCAAGGTACAGCGGGAGGCTTAAAGGCCTACGAGCAGTACTTC | CASSQGTAGGLKAYEQYF | TRBV4-3 | TRBD2 | TRBJ2-7 | few
TGTGCCTGGAGTGTAGGGAGTAGTTTTAATGAGCAGTTCTTC | CAWSVGSSFNEQFF | TRBV30 | . | TRBJ2-1 | few
TGCAGTGCTAGGCAACTGGGCGGGACCCAGTACTTC | CSARQLGGTQYF | TRBV20-1 | . | TRBJ2-5 | many
TGTGCCAGCAGCCTCTCCGGGGCTCGGACTGAAGCTTTCTTT | CASSLSGARTEAFF | TRBV3-1 | . | TRBJ1-1 | many
TGTGCCAGCAGTCCCCGACTAAGCTTGACTAGCGGGATTGAGCAGTTCTTC | CASSPRLSLTSGIEQFF | TRBV6-2/TRBV6-3 | TRBD2 | TRBJ2-1 | few
TGTGCCAGTAGTATCGCCCTGAATCAGCCCCAGCATTTT | CASSIALNQPQHF | TRBV19 | . | TRBJ1-5 | .
TGTGCCAGCAGCCGCCATACTTTACCTGGGCCTCTCGAGCAGTACTTC | CASSRHTLPGPLEQYF | TRBV3-1 | . | TRBJ2-7 | .
TGTGCCACCAGCAGAGTCGCAACTAATGAAAAACTGTTTTTT | CATSRVATNEKLFF | TRBV15 | . | TRBJ1-4 | few
TGTGCCAGCAGCCCTGGGGCAGGGCTGCACGAGCAGTACTTC | CASSPGAGLHEQYF | TRBV7-9 | . | TRBJ2-7 | .
TGTGCCAGCAGTTACGTTATGAGGGCTAGGCACAATGAGCAGTTCTTC | CASSYVMRARHNEQFF | TRBV6-5 | . | TRBJ2-1 | .
TGTGCCGGTTCGACCGGGACAGGGGGCATGGATACGCAGTATTTT | CAGSTGTGGMDTQYF | TRBV2 | TRBD1 | TRBJ2-3 | .
TGTGCCAGCAGAGGACAGGGGAGGGCTGAAGCTTTCTTT | CASRGQGRAEAFF | TRBV7-2 | TRBD1 | TRBJ1-1 | few
TGCAGTGCTTGGGTGGCAGGGAACACCGGGGAGCTGTTTTTT | CSAWVAGNTGELFF | TRBV20-1 | . | TRBJ2-2 | many
TGTGCCAGCAGTCACGGGACGGGAGCGGAGAGACCCCAGTACTTC | CASSHGTGAERPQYF | TRBV6-5 | . | TRBJ2-5 | .
TGTGCCAGCAGTTTCTTAACTGGAGCTTTCTTT | CASSFLTGAFF | TRBV28 | . | TRBJ1-1 | many
TGTGCCAGCAGTGAAACAGGGGGGCTTAGCAATCAGCCCCAGCATTTT | CASSETGGLSNQPQHF | TRBV6-1 | TRBD1 | TRBJ1-5 | many
TGTGCCAGCAGCAAATGGGTGGGGGACAGGGGGCACACAGATACGCAGTATTTT | CASSKWVGDRGHTDTQYF | TRBV21-1 | . | TRBJ2-3 | .
TGTGCCAGCAGCCCTAGCGGGAGGGCCCACAATGAGCAGTTCTTC | CASSPSGRAHNEQFF | TRBV6-2/TRBV6-3 | TRBD2 | TRBJ2-1 | few
TGCGCCAGCAGCTTAACAGGGAACCACATGAACACTGAAGCTTTCTTT | CASSLTGNHMNTEAFF | TRBV5-1 | . | TRBJ1-1 | many
TGCAGTGCCCGCCGGAGGGTACAAGGCAGGAACTCACCCCTCCACTTT | CSARRRVQGRNSPLHF | TRBV20-1 | . | TRBJ1-6 | .
TGCAGCGTTTTGGGACAGACAAAAAATGAAGCTTTCTTT | CSVLGQTKNEAFF | TRBV29-1 | TRBD1 | TRBJ1-1 | few
TGTGCCAGCAGCCCCTTGACAGGGCGGAACACTGAAGCTTTCTTT | CASSPLTGRNTEAFF | TRBV6-1 | TRBD1 | TRBJ1-1 | .
TGCGCCAGCAGCTTGGCCTCGTTAGCGTTCGGATTAGATACGCAGTATTTT | CASSLASLAFGLDTQYF | TRBV5-1 | . | TRBJ2-3 | .
TGTGCCAGCAGCTTAGGGGCAGCGCGCGGGGAGACCCAGTACTTC | CASSLGAARGETQYF | TRBV7-9 | . | TRBJ2-5 | few
TGCAGTGCCCGGGACAGCGTTATCCGCTACGAGCAGTACTTC | CSARDSVIRYEQYF | TRBV20-1 | TRBD1 | TRBJ2-7 | .
TGCAGTGCCCGAGACGGACGGTCGGCGGTCTATGGCTACACCTTC | CSARDGRSAVYGYTF | TRBV20-1 | . | TRBJ1-2 | .
TGTGCCAGCACCGTAGCGGGGGGGGTGTCCTACAATGAGCAGTTCTTC | CASTVAGGVSYNEQFF | TRBV12-3/TRBV12-4 | TRBD2 | TRBJ2-1 | many
TGTGCCAGCAGCTTAGCATTGGGACGGAATCAGCCCCAGCATTTT | CASSLALGRNQPQHF | TRBV7-2 | . | TRBJ1-5 | few